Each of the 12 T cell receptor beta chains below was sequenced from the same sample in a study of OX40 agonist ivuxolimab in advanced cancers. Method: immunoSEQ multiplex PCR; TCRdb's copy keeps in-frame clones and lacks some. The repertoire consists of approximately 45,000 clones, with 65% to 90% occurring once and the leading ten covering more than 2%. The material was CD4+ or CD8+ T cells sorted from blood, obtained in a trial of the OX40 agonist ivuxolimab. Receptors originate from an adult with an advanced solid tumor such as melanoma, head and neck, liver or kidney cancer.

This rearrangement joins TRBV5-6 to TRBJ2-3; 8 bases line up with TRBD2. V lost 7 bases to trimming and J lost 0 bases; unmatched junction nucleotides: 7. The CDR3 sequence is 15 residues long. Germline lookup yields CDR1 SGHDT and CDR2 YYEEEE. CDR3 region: CASAKIAGSTDTQYF. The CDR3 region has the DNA TGTGCCAGCGCTAAAATAGCGGGGAGCACAGATACGCAGTATTTT. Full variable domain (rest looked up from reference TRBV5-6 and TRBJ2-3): DAGVTQSPTHLIKTRGQQVTLRCSPKSGHDTVSWYQQALGQGPQFIFQYYEEEERQRGNFPDRFSGHQFPNYSSELNVNALLLGDSALYLCASAKIAGSTDTQYFGPGTRLTVL.

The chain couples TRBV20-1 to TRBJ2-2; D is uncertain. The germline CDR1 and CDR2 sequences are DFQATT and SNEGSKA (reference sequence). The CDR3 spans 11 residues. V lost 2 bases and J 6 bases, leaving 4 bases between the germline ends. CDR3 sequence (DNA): TGCAGTGCTAGATCCCCCGGGGAGCTGTTTTTT. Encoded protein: CSARSPGELFF.

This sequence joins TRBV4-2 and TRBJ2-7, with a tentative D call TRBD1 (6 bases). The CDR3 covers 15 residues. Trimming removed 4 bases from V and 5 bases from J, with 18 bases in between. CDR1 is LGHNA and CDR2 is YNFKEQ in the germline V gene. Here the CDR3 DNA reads TGTGCCAGCAGCCCCTCCGGGACAATGGGCGACGAGCAGTACTTC. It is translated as CASSPSGTMGDEQYF.

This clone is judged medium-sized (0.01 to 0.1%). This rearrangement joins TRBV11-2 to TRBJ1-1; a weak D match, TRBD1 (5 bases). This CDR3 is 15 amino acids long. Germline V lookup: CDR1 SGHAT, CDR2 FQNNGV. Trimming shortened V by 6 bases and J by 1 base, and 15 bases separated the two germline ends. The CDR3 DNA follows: TGTGCCAGCAGAACCCCGGGACGCAAGAACACTGAAGCTTTCTTT. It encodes CASRTPGRKNTEAFF.

Here the CDR3 DNA reads TGCGCCAGCAGCTTGCGGGGGGACGACAGGTTCTTCACTGAAGCTTTCTTT. Amino acids: CASSLRGDDRFFTEAFF. V and J are TRBV5-1 and TRBJ1-1; tentatively, D is TRBD1 (6 bases). Germline CDR1 is SGHRS and CDR2 is YFSETQ. With 1 base removed from V and 4 bases from J, the gap between germline ends came to 20 bases. This CDR3 is built from 17 residues. The variable domain in full, completed from reference TRBV5-1 and TRBJ1-1, reads KAGVTQTPRYLIKTRGQQVTLSCSPISGHRSVSWYQQTPGQGLQFLFEYFSETQRNKGNFPGRFSGRQFSNSRSEMNVSTLELGDSALYLCASSLRGDDRFFTEAFFGQGTRLTVV.

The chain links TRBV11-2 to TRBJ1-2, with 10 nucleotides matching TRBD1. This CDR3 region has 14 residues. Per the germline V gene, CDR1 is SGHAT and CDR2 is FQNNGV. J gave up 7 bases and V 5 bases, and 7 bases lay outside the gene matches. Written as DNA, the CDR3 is TGTGCCAGCAGCCGCGGACAGGGGGTGGCTGGCTACACCTTC. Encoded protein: CASSRGQGVAGYTF.

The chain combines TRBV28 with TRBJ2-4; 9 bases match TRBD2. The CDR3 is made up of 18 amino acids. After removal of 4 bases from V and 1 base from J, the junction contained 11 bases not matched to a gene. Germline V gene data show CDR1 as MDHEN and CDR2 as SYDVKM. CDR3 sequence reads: CASSSPIRAGGAKNIQYF. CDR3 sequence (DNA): TGTGCCAGCAGTTCCCCCATAAGGGCGGGAGGGGCCAAAAACATTCAGTACTTC.

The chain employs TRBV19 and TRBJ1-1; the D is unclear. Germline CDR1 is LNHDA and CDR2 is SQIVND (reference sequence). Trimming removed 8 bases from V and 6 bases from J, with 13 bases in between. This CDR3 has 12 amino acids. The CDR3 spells CASGFEVAEAFF. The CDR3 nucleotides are TGTGCCAGTGGGTTCGAGGTGGCTGAAGCTTTCTTT.

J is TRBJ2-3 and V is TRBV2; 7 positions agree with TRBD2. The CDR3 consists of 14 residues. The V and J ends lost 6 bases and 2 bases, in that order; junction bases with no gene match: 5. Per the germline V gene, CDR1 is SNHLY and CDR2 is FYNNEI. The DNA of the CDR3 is TGTGCCAGCAGGGGGGGGGTCCCCACAGATACGCAGTATTTT. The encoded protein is CASRGGVPTDTQYF.

The CDR3 DNA reads TGTGCCAGCAGGTCGAGAGGTGAAAAACTGTTTTTT. Its translation: CASRSRGEKLFF. This chain uses TRBV6-6 with TRBJ1-4; D gene uncertain. The germline V gene encodes CDR1 MNHNY and CDR2 SVGAGI (reference sequence). This CDR3 has 12 amino acids. Between the trimmed V and J ends, which lost 6 bases and 7 bases, there was a span of 9 bases.

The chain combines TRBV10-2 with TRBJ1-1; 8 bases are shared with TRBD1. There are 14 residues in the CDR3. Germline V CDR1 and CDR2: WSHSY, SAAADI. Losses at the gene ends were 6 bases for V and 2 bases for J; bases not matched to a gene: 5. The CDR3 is CASSRTGHNTEAFF. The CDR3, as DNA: TGCGCCAGCAGCCGGACAGGGCACAACACTGAAGCTTTCTTT.

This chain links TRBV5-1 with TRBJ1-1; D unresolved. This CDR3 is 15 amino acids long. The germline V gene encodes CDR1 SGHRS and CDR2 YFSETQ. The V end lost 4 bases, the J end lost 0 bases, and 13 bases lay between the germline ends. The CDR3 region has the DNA TGCGCCAGCAGCAAGATTAGTCAAATGAACACTGAAGCTTTCTTT. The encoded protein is CASSKISQMNTEAFF. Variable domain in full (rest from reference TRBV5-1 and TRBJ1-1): KAGVTQTPRYLIKTRGQQVTLSCSPISGHRSVSWYQQTPGQGLQFLFEYFSETQRNKGNFPGRFSGRQFSNSRSEMNVSTLELGDSALYLCASSKISQMNTEAFFGQGTRLTVV.